Sequencing of this TCR beta chain was carried out in a study of vaccination and CD4 T cells after COVID-19. Treatment of the sample: roughly 11-day PBMC culture with coronavirus spike peptide pools or control peptides (ViraFEST assay). Negative nucleocapsid antibodies before and after vaccination showed no prior SARS-CoV-2 infection in healthy vaccine recipients. Points on this clonotype: Antigen specificity is unknown.

With the Oncomine TCR Beta short-read assay, DNA from cultured CD4+ T cells was sequenced. In TCRdb, the PCR reads were re-called with MiXCR into one record per CDR3 protein. The profile covers about 15,000 distinct CDR3 sequences, with 78% appearing a single time and around 9.6% taken by the ten largest. With 5 bases clipped from V and 8 bases from J, the junction kept 9 bases outside the gene matches. The CDR3 is made up of 13 amino acids. Germline CDR1 reads DFQATT; CDR2 reads SNEGSKA (reference sequence). Findings and caveats of the study: Within the convalescent patients, a median about 89% of the SARS-CoV-2-reactive clones were ones that appeared only post-vaccination.

The chain employs TRBV20-1 and TRBJ2-1; 7 positions match TRBD2. The sample in question was CD4+ T cells from blood, cultured in vitro, obtained after SARS-CoV-2 vaccination. The receptor's source is a human donor who received a COVID-19 vaccine. Written as DNA, the CDR3 is TGCAGTGCTGGGGGAGGGCCTTATGATGAGCAGTTCTTC. Its protein product is CSAGGGPYDEQFF.